This TCR beta chain was profiled in a study of cytomegalovirus exposure and HLA in healthy donors. Study information: Out of about 180 million T cells, an earlier analysis found 117 million unique TCR beta sequences in total.

Note on this clone: Its target is not known.

Both 60 Vbeta primers and 13 Jbeta primers went into the PCR. Some clones are missing from TCRdb's copy, which holds only in-frame ones; the method was immunoSEQ multiplex PCR. The repertoire holds some 150,000 clones, around 73% seen once, with over 1.1% in the top ten. Study-level points and caveats: In a later analysis, the majority of CMV-associated beta chains seemingly showed HLA restriction. The authors considered a cluster of highly shared sequence variants likely to be a sequencing artifact. For TCR beta chains, V- and J-gene trimming was later linked to a missense DCLRE1C variant.

V lost 7 bases to trimming and J lost 7 bases; unmatched junction nucleotides: 6. The CDR3 is made up of 14 amino acids. Germline lookup yields CDR1 SNHLY and CDR2 FYNNEI. This clonotype was obtained from a male donor in good health and CMV-seronegative. Source material: PBMCs. V usage is TRBV2 and J usage is TRBJ2-7, with TRBD2 matching over 14 bases. This CDR3 is CASTRLAGGGEQYF. The CDR3 DNA reads as TGTGCCAGCACTCGACTAGCGGGAGGGGGTGAGCAGTACTTC.